Listed below are T cell receptor beta chains from one sample, sequenced in a study of control samples from healthy donors and cancer patients. Using immunoSEQ multiplex PCR, the repertoire was profiled, and TCRdb retains in-frame clones only, with some absent. The sample has approximately 100,000 clones, around 86% seen once; the top ten hold around a fifth. Sequenced material: blood. Receptors were obtained from a man aged 25 to 45 in good health. Each CDR3 is given with its conserved first and last residue. Fields, in order: D gene, clone size, V gene, J gene, CDR3 DNA, CDR3 protein. A D gene is named only where the DNA matches it firmly. Rows may omit the clone size; those that give it use once, few, many or a size class.

.	.	TRBV5-1	TRBJ2-1	TGCGCCAGCAGCTTGGTGGGGGAGTCCTACAATGAGCAGTTCTTC	CASSLVGESYNEQFF
.	.	TRBV6-6	TRBJ1-1	TGTGCCAGCAGTTACTCGTACGGCCTTGGGGCTTTCTTT	CASSYSYGLGAFF
.	.	TRBV19	TRBJ1-1	TGTGCCAGTAGTTCAGGGTTCGTGAAAGCTTTCTTT	CASSSGFVKAFF
.	.	TRBV10-1	TRBJ1-1	TGCGCCAGCAGTCGGGACTTACAGGGCACTGAAGCTTTCTTT	CASSRDLQGTEAFF
TRBD1	.	TRBV5-1	TRBJ1-1	TGCGCCAGCAGCTTTCAGGGGGAGGACACTGAAGCTTTCTTT	CASSFQGEDTEAFF
.	.	TRBV11-2	TRBJ2-7	TGTGCCAGCAGGGGGAGTATGGCCTACGAGCAGTACTTC	CASRGSMAYEQYF
TRBD1	.	TRBV11-2	TRBJ2-1	TGTGCCAGCAGCCCCCCGGGACAGGGGTACAATGAGCAGTTCTTC	CASSPPGQGYNEQFF
.	.	TRBV5-8	TRBJ2-1	TGTGCCAGCAGGTTAATGGGGAATGAGCAGTTCTTC	CASRLMGNEQFF
.	once	TRBV18	TRBJ1-5	TGTGCCAGCTCACCTGGCGATAGCAATCAGCCCCAGCATTTT	CASSPGDSNQPQHF
.	.	TRBV2	TRBJ2-1	TGTGCCAGCACTTTCAATGAGCAGTTCTTC	CASTFNEQFF
TRBD1	.	TRBV2	TRBJ1-1	TGTGCCAGCACACGAGAAGACAGGGGGCGAGCTGCTGAAGCTTTCTTT	CASTREDRGRAAEAFF